A selection of T cell receptor beta chains follows, all from one sample in a study of CXCR3-negative and CXCR3-positive naive CD8 T cells. From the 5' RACE reads, TCRdb lists one entry per CDR3 protein and no DNA. Its table lists over 100,000 distinct CDR3 sequences. The sequencing input was naive CXCR3- CD8+ T cells from blood. These receptors were taken from a human donor in good health. Some clones in this sample may be carry-over from other donors' samples. Both conserved end residues are part of each CDR3.

CASSSRMLLHEQYF	TRBV3-1	TRBJ2-7
CSATASSSIYNEQFF	TRBV20-1	TRBJ2-1
CASRYDSTYEQYF	TRBV6-2/TRBV6-3	TRBJ2-7
CASSSPTLQETQYF	TRBV5-1	TRBJ2-5
CSARVSDSSNQPQHF	TRBV20-1	TRBJ1-5
CSVDCDRTSHSPLHF	TRBV29-1	TRBJ1-6
CSLEAGEETQYF	TRBV29-1	TRBJ2-5
CASRLQGAVNYEQYF	TRBV7-8	TRBJ2-7
CASSLHENTGELFF	TRBV28	TRBJ2-2
CASSLALGPDEKLFF	TRBV7-9	TRBJ1-4
CASSHKGNTIYF	TRBV6-6	TRBJ1-3
CASSTIAGTYNEQFF	TRBV7-2	TRBJ2-1
CASSGIIDRALGGELFF	TRBV2	TRBJ2-2
CASSPRTGDNQPQHF	TRBV12-3/TRBV12-4	TRBJ1-5
CASSPPGGSSYNEQFF	TRBV5-4	TRBJ2-1
CASSFWGRSNQPQHF	TRBV28	TRBJ1-5
CASSSRGGEKLFF	TRBV28	TRBJ1-4
CSASSVAGTAYNYGYTF	TRBV20-1	TRBJ1-2
CASSQTGTGVYEQYF	TRBV5-5	TRBJ2-7
CASCSRAYNEQFF	TRBV7-9	TRBJ2-1
CASSLEPGTGELFF	TRBV12-3/TRBV12-4	TRBJ2-2
CASSPTGGESAFF	TRBV28	TRBJ1-1
CASSLLGRETQYF	TRBV7-6	TRBJ2-5
CASSQTGGTGELFF	TRBV7-6	TRBJ2-2
CSARKETSGIDNEQFF	TRBV20-1	TRBJ2-1
CATSRDRGGAFF	TRBV15	TRBJ1-1
CGHREAGELFF	TRBV29-1	TRBJ2-2
CASSLTGGEVTYEQYF	TRBV5-1	TRBJ2-7
CASSSVPGETQYF	TRBV5-5	TRBJ2-5
CASSLFAGGTDTQYF	TRBV7-2	TRBJ2-3
CRSGPLNTGELFF	TRBV20-1	TRBJ2-2
CASSLVGGAPSEQYF	TRBV7-2	TRBJ2-7
CSVAGIGETQYF	TRBV29-1	TRBJ2-5
CASNQEDRGGYEQYF	TRBV4-3	TRBJ2-7
CASNLLQGGSPLHF	TRBV28	TRBJ1-6
CSARSSYWTAKETQYF	TRBV20-1	TRBJ2-5
CASSYSAYNEQFF	TRBV6-5	TRBJ2-1
CASSGTSGTGGEQYF	TRBV7-6	TRBJ2-7
CASSSVLGAAYEQYF	TRBV7-9	TRBJ2-7
CATSREVRAGQVDEQFF	TRBV15	TRBJ2-1
CASSQGRGIDYEQYF	TRBV14	TRBJ2-7
CATSDRGQLKSYNEQFF	TRBV24-1	TRBJ2-1
CASSFMAGTGNNEQFF	TRBV28	TRBJ2-1
CASFSGRPTADTQYF	TRBV2	TRBJ2-3
CASSPSGGSGDTQYF	TRBV12-3/TRBV12-4	TRBJ2-3
CASSQNSADTQYF	TRBV7-6	TRBJ2-3
CASSQGGRHEQFF	TRBV4-3	TRBJ2-1
CASSLLARVDTQYF	TRBV7-2	TRBJ2-3
CSVEGLLGDREIDGYTF	TRBV29-1	TRBJ1-2
CASSQAAGGIGELFF	TRBV4-2	TRBJ2-2
CASSQDDRSNTGELFF	TRBV4-3	TRBJ2-2
CASSSGGSGNQPQHF	TRBV12-3/TRBV12-4	TRBJ1-5
CASSTYLGMYQETQYF	TRBV12-3/TRBV12-4	TRBJ2-5
CASSPSCGYTF	TRBV28	TRBJ1-2
CASSHQLAGNYNEQFF	TRBV7-9	TRBJ2-1
CASSDVGRGEETQYF	TRBV9	TRBJ2-5
CASSQAQVSYNSPLHF	TRBV4-3	TRBJ1-6
CASSLVLRGSSYNEQFF	TRBV12-3/TRBV12-4	TRBJ2-1
CASSYGSGSGANVLTF	TRBV6-5	TRBJ2-6
CASSKKVTSADEQFF	TRBV13	TRBJ2-1